Here is one T cell receptor (beta chain) with its context. Its antigen is not identified. The record originates from a study of T cell responses to AZD1222 COVID-19 vaccine. Broader study findings: In all cases, repertoires were sampled only after the peak T cell response. Mapped onto spike, vaccine-associated CD4 TCRs spanned it and were dominant at 160-218 and 743-854. Donor demographics were predominantly white British with a female majority; clonal diversity may be underestimated.

The CDR3 runs to 11 residues. The germline CDR1 and CDR2 sequences are SGHNT and YYREEE (reference sequence). Trimming took 6 bases from V and 10 from J, leaving 13 bases between them. Data came from immunoSEQ multiplex PCR; TCRdb stores just in-frame clones and leaves some out. The data show about 150,000 clones, about 88% seen once. V usage is TRBV5-4 and J usage is TRBJ1-2; tentative D call: TRBD1 (5 bases). The sample here was peripheral blood, taken on day 0 of AZD1222 vaccination. This TCR derives from an adult in good health. The CDR3 sequence: CASISGLAYTF. CDR3 bases: TGTGCCAGCATCTCAGGGTTGGCCTACACCTTC.